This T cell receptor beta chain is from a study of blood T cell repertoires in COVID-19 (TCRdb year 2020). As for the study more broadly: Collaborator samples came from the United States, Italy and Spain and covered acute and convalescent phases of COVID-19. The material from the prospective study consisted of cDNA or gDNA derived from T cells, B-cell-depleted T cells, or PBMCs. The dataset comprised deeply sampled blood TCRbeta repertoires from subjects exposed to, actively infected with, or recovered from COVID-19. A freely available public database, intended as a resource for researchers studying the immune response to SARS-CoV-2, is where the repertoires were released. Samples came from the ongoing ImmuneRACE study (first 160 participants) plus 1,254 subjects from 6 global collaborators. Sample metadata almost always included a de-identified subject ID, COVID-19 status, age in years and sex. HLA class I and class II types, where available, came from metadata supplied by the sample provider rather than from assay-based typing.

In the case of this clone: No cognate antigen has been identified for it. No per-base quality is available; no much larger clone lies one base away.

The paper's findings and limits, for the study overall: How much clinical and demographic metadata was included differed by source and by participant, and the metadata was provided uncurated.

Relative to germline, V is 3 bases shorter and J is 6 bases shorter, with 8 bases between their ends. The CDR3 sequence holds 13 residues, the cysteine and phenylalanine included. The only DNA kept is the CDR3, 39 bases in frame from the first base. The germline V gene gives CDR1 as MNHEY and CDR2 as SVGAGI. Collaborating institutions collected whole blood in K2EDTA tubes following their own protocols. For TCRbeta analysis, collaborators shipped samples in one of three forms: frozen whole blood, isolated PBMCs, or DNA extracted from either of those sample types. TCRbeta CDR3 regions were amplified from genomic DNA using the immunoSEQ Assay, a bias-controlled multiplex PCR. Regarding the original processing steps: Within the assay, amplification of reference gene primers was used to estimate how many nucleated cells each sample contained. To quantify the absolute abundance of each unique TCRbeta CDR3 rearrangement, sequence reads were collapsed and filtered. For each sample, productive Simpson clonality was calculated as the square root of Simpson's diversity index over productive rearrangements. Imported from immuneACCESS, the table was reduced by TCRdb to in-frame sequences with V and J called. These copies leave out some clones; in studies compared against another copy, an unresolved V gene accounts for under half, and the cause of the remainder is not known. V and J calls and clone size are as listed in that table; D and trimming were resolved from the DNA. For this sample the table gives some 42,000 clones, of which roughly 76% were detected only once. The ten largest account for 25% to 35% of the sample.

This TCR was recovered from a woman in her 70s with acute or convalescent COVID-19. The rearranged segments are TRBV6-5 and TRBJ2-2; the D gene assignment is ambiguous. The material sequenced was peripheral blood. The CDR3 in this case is CASSYPLAGELFF. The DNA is TGTGCCAGCAGTTATCCCCTTGCCGGGGAGCTGTTTTTT.